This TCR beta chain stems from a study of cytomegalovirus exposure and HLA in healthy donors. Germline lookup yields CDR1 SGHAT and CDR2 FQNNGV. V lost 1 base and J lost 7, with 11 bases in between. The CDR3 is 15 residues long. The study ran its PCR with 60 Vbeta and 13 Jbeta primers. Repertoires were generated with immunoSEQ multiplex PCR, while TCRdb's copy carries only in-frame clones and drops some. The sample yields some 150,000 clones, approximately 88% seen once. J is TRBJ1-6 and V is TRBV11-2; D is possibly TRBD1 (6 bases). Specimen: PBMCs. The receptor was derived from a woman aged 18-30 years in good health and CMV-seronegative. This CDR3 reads CASSLVMRGNSPLHF. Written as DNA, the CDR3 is TGTGCCAGCAGCTTAGTTATGAGGGGGAATTCACCCCTCCACTTT.